What follows are 27 T cell receptor beta chains derived from one specimen sequenced in a study of T-cell memory formation after mild COVID-19. TCRdb redid the calling of the 5' RACE reads with MiXCR, one entry per CDR3 protein. The data show under 400,000 distinct CDR3 sequences, around 30% seen once. Input material: PBMCs or a T cell subset sorted from them (not recorded which). The source of these receptors is an adult woman who had mild COVID-19 (a few samples of this study predate the infection). Cell type and time point are not known.

This clonotype has just a few counts. The chain has TRBV5-6 and TRBJ2-7; 8 bases map to TRBD1. The CDR3 spans 15 residues. Germline V gene sequence: CDR1 SGHDT, CDR2 YYEEEE. After removal of 4 bases from V and 4 bases from J, the junction contained 10 bases not matched to a gene. The CDR3 nucleotides read TGTGCCAGCAGCGCCAGGGGGCGCAGGAGTTACGAGCAGTACTTC. This gives the protein CASSARGRRSYEQYF.

The J gene is TRBJ2-7, the V gene TRBV7-9; tentatively, D is TRBD1 or TRBD2 (5 bases each). The CDR3 is 14 residues long. Looked up from germline, CDR1 is SEHNR and CDR2 is FQNEAQ (reference sequence). The V gene lost 5 bases and the J gene lost 5 bases, with 16 bases spanning the gap. CDR3 sequence (DNA): TGTGCCAGCAGCCCCTGGGACCGCCCACACGAGCAGTACTTC. It encodes CASSPWDRPHEQYF.

V and J are TRBV4-1 and TRBJ2-5; no clear D. Trimming took 1 base from V and 5 from J, leaving 11 bases between them. Germline CDR1 reads MGHRA; CDR2 reads YSYEKL. CDR3 length equals 14 residues. The CDR3 sequence: CASSQGGSVETQYF. CDR3 nucleotide sequence: TGCGCCAGCAGCCAAGGAGGAAGTGTCGAGACCCAGTACTTC.

The chain employs TRBV4-1 and TRBJ2-3, with TRBD2 identical over 9 bases. From germline, CDR1 is MGHRA and CDR2 YSYEKL. The CDR3 runs 18 residues. V was clipped by 5 bases and J by 4 bases; unmatched bases: 16. In DNA, the CDR3 is TGCGCCAGCAGCTTCCCGGCACGCGGGGGGGCCGAGGCAGATACGCAGTATTTT. As protein: CASSFPARGGAEADTQYF.

The chain employs TRBV6-5 and TRBJ2-7, with a tentative D call TRBD2 (6 bases). Trimming shortened V by 5 bases and J by 2 bases, and 13 bases separated the two germline ends. Germline values: CDR1 MNHEY, CDR2 SVGAGI. This CDR3 has 14 amino acids. The CDR3 DNA reads TGTGCCAGCAGTGGCCAGGGACTTGCCTACGAGCAGTACTTC. As protein: CASSGQGLAYEQYF.

This clonotype has more than one count but fewer than ten. V and J are TRBV25-1 and TRBJ1-2; D remains ambiguous. Trimming left V 6 bases short and J 7 bases short, with 12 bases between. This CDR3 spans 12 amino acids. CDR1 is MGHDK and CDR2 is SYGVNS in the germline V gene. In DNA, the CDR3 is TGTGCCAGCAGGACCGTCGCGGGTGGCTACACCTTC. It yields the protein CASRTVAGGYTF.

This clonotype was detected a few times. J is TRBJ1-6 and V is TRBV7-2; no definite D call. The CDR3 length is 15 residues. Germline V gives CDR1 SGHTA, CDR2 FQGNSA. V lost 2 bases and J lost 8, with 13 bases in between. CDR3 nucleotides: TGTGCCAGCAGCTTACTCGGGCATTGGGATTCACCCCTCCACTTT. It yields the protein CASSLLGHWDSPLHF.

The table lists this clonotype with a few counts. CDR3 nucleotide sequence: TGTGCCACCAGTGGAGAAGTGGGACTGCAAGAGACCCAGTACTTC. Its translation: CATSGEVGLQETQYF. The chain is built from TRBV24-1 and TRBJ2-5; the D gene is possibly TRBD2 (6 bases). There are 15 residues in the CDR3. The germline V and J ends were trimmed by 5 bases and 2 bases, with 14 bases remaining between them. Germline V gene data show CDR1 as KGHDR and CDR2 as SFDVKD.

The chain couples TRBV12-3 or TRBV12-4 to TRBJ2-2; no definite D call. This CDR3 has 16 amino acids. The V and J ends lost 6 bases and 4 bases respectively, with 18 bases between them. The CDR3 reads CASRLSGFGVTGELFF. CDR3 bases: TGTGCCAGCAGGCTTTCCGGGTTTGGAGTCACCGGGGAGCTGTTTTTT.

The chain joins TRBV4-2 to TRBJ2-1; 12 bases agree with TRBD2. V was pared by 3 bases and J by 8 bases, with 11 bases of the junction left unmatched. In germline, CDR1 is LGHNA, CDR2 YNFKEQ. The length of the CDR3 is 17 residues. Here the CDR3 reads CASSQEGLAGGPYEQFF. The CDR3 region has the DNA TGTGCCAGCAGCCAGGAGGGTCTAGCGGGAGGGCCCTATGAGCAGTTCTTC.

The chain recombines TRBV29-1 with TRBJ1-1; D not resolved. V lost 2 bases and J lost 2, with 18 bases in between. The CDR3 is 16 amino acids. Germline loops: CDR1 SQVTM, CDR2 ANQGSEA. The CDR3 here is CSVELQRAGINTEAFF. The CDR3 DNA is TGCAGCGTTGAACTACAACGGGCCGGAATCAACACTGAAGCTTTCTTT.

J is TRBJ2-7 and V is TRBV12-3 or TRBV12-4; 11 bases line up with TRBD1. CDR3 length equals 14 residues. Trimming at V came to 6 bases and at J to 4 bases, leaving 5 bases not matched to a gene. The DNA of the CDR3 is TGTGCCAGCAGCGGACAGGGGGCTTGGTACGAGCAGTACTTC. It translates to CASSGQGAWYEQYF.

This rearrangement joins TRBV5-1 to TRBJ1-1, with 7 bases aligning to TRBD1. The V segment lost 4 bases and the J segment 4 bases; nucleotides outside the gene matches: 7. CDR3 length equals 14 residues. The germline V gene encodes CDR1 SGHRS and CDR2 YFSETQ. CDR3 sequence (DNA): TGCGCCAGCAGCGGCGGACAGGTGGGCACTGAAGCTTTCTTT. It translates to CASSGGQVGTEAFF.

V gene TRBV6-2 or TRBV6-3 combines with J gene TRBJ1-1, with D unresolved. V was trimmed by 6 bases and J by 1 base, leaving 9 bases between them. The CDR3 sequence is 13 residues long. Per the germline V gene, CDR1 is MNHEY and CDR2 is SVGEGT. This CDR3 is CASREGGNTEAFF. The CDR3, as DNA: TGTGCCAGCAGGGAGGGCGGGAACACTGAAGCTTTCTTT.

This clonotype was observed a few times. J is TRBJ2-1 and V is TRBV6-2 or TRBV6-3; 13 bases fit TRBD2. Trimming at V came to 6 bases and at J to 0 bases, leaving 8 bases not matched to a gene. The CDR3 extends over 18 amino acids. Germline loops: CDR1 MNHEY, CDR2 SVGEGT. The CDR3 DNA reads as TGTGCCAGCAGGCGGACTAGCGGGAGCTCTCTCTCCTACAATGAGCAGTTCTTC. Encoded protein: CASRRTSGSSLSYNEQFF.

The V call is TRBV3-1, the J call TRBJ1-5; 7 nucleotides agree with TRBD1. In germline, CDR1 is LGHDT, CDR2 YNNKEL (reference sequence). The CDR3 extends over 17 amino acids. Trimming removed 4 bases from V and 0 bases from J; junction bases left unmatched: 9. The CDR3 DNA reads TGTGCCAGCAGCCCGGGACAGCTCCGGTATAGCAATCAGCCCCAGCATTTT. Protein sequence: CASSPGQLRYSNQPQHF.

The chain is built from TRBV20-1 and TRBJ2-7; possible D gene TRBD1, 6 bases. The CDR3 is made up of 12 amino acids. With 6 bases removed from V and 3 bases from J, the gap between germline ends came to 12 bases. Germline V gives CDR1 DFQATT, CDR2 SNEGSKA (reference sequence). CDR3 sequence reads: CSAPGQSYEQYF. The DNA of the CDR3 is TGCAGTGCCCCAGGACAGAGCTACGAGCAGTACTTC.

This clonotype was counted a few times. The chain uses TRBV5-1 and TRBJ2-7; D ambiguous. Between the trimmed V and J ends, which lost 0 bases and 2 bases, there was a span of 12 bases. CDR3 size: 15 residues. Germline V gene sequence: CDR1 SGHRS, CDR2 YFSETQ. The CDR3 DNA reads TGCGCCAGCAGCTTGGGGGCAGGAGCTACCTACGAGCAGTACTTC. Translation: CASSLGAGATYEQYF.

This chain joins TRBV24-1 and TRBJ2-5; 8 bases map to TRBD1. CDR1 KGHDR and CDR2 SFDVKD come from the germline V gene. This CDR3 region has 15 residues. V gave up 3 bases and J gave up 5 bases; unmatched junction bases: 7. This chain's CDR3 is CATSDLRQGRETQYF. The CDR3 region has the DNA TGTGCCACCAGTGATCTTAGACAGGGGCGGGAGACCCAGTACTTC.

CDR3 bases: TGTGCCAGCAGCCATACAGGGGGAACCCCCGGGGAGCTGTTTTTT. Translation: CASSHTGGTPGELFF. V usage is TRBV4-2 and J usage is TRBJ2-2; the match to TRBD1 covers 8 bases. CDR3 length: 15 residues. V dropped 3 bases and J dropped 6; count of bases not matched to a gene: 6. CDR1 and CDR2 (germline): LGHNA, YNFKEQ.

The chain combines TRBV3-1 with TRBJ1-2, with D possibly matching TRBD1 (6 bases). Germline V gene data show CDR1 as LGHDT and CDR2 as YNNKEL (reference sequence). The CDR3 contains 13 residues. V was cut by 5 bases and J by 6 bases, with 13 bases left in between. DNA for the CDR3: TGTGCCAGCAGCTGGTGGAGGGGGAATGGCTACACCTTC. Protein sequence: CASSWWRGNGYTF.

This clonotype was found many times. This sequence joins TRBV14 and TRBJ2-7; the D gene is possibly TRBD2 (6 bases). The CDR3 runs 15 residues. Trimming cost V 1 base and J 7 bases, with 17 bases left between them. Germline CDR1 reads SGHDN; CDR2 reads FVKESK. The CDR3, as DNA: TGTGCCAGCAGCCAAGCTTTGCGGGGCCCTGGAGAGCAGTACTTC. Amino acids: CASSQALRGPGEQYF. The whole variable domain, filled in from reference TRBV14 and TRBJ2-7, reads EAGVTQFPSHSVIEKGQTVTLRCDPISGHDNLYWYRRVMGKEIKFLLHFVKESKQDESGMPNNRFLAERTGGTYSTLKVQPAELEDSGVYFCASSQALRGPGEQYFGPGTRLTVT.

This clonotype occurred a few times. The CDR3 region has the DNA TGCAGTGCTAGAGACCTTACAGGGGCGAACACTGAAGCTTTCTTT. This translates into CSARDLTGANTEAFF. The chain links TRBV20-1 to TRBJ1-1; 7 bases line up with TRBD1. CDR3 length equals 15 residues. The trim removed 0 bases at V and 1 base at J, leaving 5 bases unmatched. Per germline, CDR1 DFQATT and CDR2 SNEGSKA (reference sequence).

This clonotype has more than one count but fewer than ten. The chain couples TRBV6-2 or TRBV6-3 to TRBJ2-4; TRBD2 matches 9 bases. The V segment lost 2 bases and the J segment 1 base; nucleotides outside the gene matches: 3. Per the germline V gene, CDR1 is MNHEY and CDR2 is SVGEGT. The CDR3 sequence is 16 residues long. The chain's CDR3 is CASSYPSGKAKNIQYF. The CDR3 DNA follows: TGTGCCAGCAGTTACCCTAGCGGGAAGGCCAAAAACATTCAGTACTTC.

The V and J genes are TRBV29-1 and TRBJ1-2; D perhaps matches TRBD1 (6 bases). Germline CDR1 SQVTM, CDR2 ANQGSEA. Deletions cut 0 bases from V and 1 base from J, with 15 bases between. This CDR3 spans 16 amino acids. For the CDR3, the DNA is TGCAGCGTTGAAGATGTCGACAGGCCCTTTAACTATGGCTACACCTTC. Encoded protein: CSVEDVDRPFNYGYTF.

The chain recombines TRBV9 with TRBJ1-1; 7 positions match TRBD1. The CDR3 is 15 residues long. With V trimmed by 4 bases and J by 1 base, 7 bases remained unmatched. CDR1 SGDLS and CDR2 YYNGEE come from the germline V gene. In DNA form, the CDR3 reads TGTGCCAGCAGCCTAACCTGGACAGGGAACACTGAAGCTTTCTTT. It encodes CASSLTWTGNTEAFF.

This chain joins TRBV9 and TRBJ2-7; D is perhaps TRBD2 (5 bases). CDR1 SGDLS and CDR2 YYNGEE come from the germline V gene. V dropped 0 bases and J dropped 2 bases, with 9 bases sitting between them. This CDR3 is built from 14 residues. The CDR3 coding sequence is TGTGCCAGCAGCGTAGAGAGGGAAACCTACGAGCAGTACTTC. Translating it yields CASSVERETYEQYF.